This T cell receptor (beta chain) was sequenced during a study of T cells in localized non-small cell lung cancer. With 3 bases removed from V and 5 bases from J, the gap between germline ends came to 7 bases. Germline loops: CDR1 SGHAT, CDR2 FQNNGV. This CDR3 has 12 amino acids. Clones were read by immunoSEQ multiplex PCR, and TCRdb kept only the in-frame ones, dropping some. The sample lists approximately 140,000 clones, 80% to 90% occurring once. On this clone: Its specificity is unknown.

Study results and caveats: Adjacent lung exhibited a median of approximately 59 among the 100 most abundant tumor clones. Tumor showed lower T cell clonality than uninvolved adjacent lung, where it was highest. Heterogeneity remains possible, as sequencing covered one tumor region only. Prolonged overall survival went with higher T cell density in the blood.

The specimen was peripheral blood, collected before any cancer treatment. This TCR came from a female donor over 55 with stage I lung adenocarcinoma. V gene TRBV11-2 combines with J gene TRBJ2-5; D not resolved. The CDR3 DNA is TGTGCCAGCAGCTTTGTGTATGAGACCCAGTACTTC. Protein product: CASSFVYETQYF. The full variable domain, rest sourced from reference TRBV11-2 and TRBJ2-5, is EAGVAQSPRYKIIEKRQSVAFWCNPISGHATLYWYQQILGQGPKLLIQFQNNGVVDDSQLPKDRFSAERLKGVDSTLKIQPAKLEDSAVYLCASSFVYETQYFGPGTRLLVL.